Each of the 29 T cell receptor beta chains below was sequenced from the same sample in a study of T cells after yellow fever vaccination (dated by TCRdb to between 2018 and 2021). The treatment or condition tag for this specimen amounts to: live attenuated yellow fever vaccine strain. The library relied on 5' RACE. The listed sequencing device is Illumina HiSeq 2500. In TCRdb, the public reads were trimmed at Q25 with fastp and aligned with MiXCR, with productive beta chains retained. CDR3 protein sequences are deduplicated, and each keeps its most common genes and DNA. This sample lists under 600,000 distinct CDR3 sequences; about 14% were detected once. Clones ranked in the top ten supply roughly 13% of the sample. This material consisted of PBMCs, taken on the day of the yellow fever booster vaccination. These receptors originate from a man in his thirties or forties who received the YFV17D yellow fever vaccine.

This clonotype appeared once. This rearrangement joins TRBV24-1 to TRBJ2-1, with D possibly TRBD2 on 6 matching bases. Germline V gene lookup returns CDR1 KGHDR and CDR2 SFDVKD. V lost 5 bases, J lost 6 bases, and 13 bases lay in between. This CDR3 region has 14 residues. The CDR3 sequence is CATSGGVGGNEQFF. The CDR3 DNA reads as TGTGCCACCAGTGGGGGAGTGGGGGGCAATGAGCAGTTCTTC.

V gene TRBV19 combines with J gene TRBJ2-2; tentative D call: TRBD2 (6 bases). Germline assignment: CDR1 LNHDA and CDR2 SQIVND (reference sequence). The V and J ends lost 2 bases and 6 bases respectively, with 13 bases between them. The CDR3 runs 15 residues. The CDR3 DNA reads as TGTGCCAGTAGTATAATTGGAGGGCCGTCCGGGGAGCTGTTTTTT. This translates into CASSIIGGPSGELFF. Full variable domain (remainder filled in from reference TRBV19 and TRBJ2-2): DGGITQSPKYLFRKEGQNVTLSCEQNLNHDAMYWYRQDPGQGLRLIYYSQIVNDFQKGDIAEGYSVSREKKESFPLTVTSAQKNPTAFYLCASSIIGGPSGELFFGEGSRLTVL.

This clonotype has only a few counts. The V and J genes are TRBV5-1 and TRBJ2-7, with TRBD2 matching over 9 bases. With 5 bases clipped from V and 4 bases from J, the junction kept 4 bases outside the gene matches. The CDR3 runs 13 residues. The germline V gene encodes CDR1 SGHRS and CDR2 YFSETQ. Here the CDR3 DNA reads TGCGCCAGCAGAATGGCGGGAGGGTACGAGCAGTACTTC. Its translation is CASRMAGGYEQYF.

This clonotype was observed a few times. The chain uses TRBV12-3 or TRBV12-4 and TRBJ2-3; no clear D. The CDR3 contains 15 residues. V lost 3 bases, J lost 1 base, and 11 bases lay in between. In DNA form, the CDR3 reads TGTGCCAGCAGTTTTCTTTCCCCTGGCACAGATACGCAGTATTTT. It is translated as CASSFLSPGTDTQYF.

This clonotype turned up a few times. This chain joins TRBV5-4 and TRBJ2-1; TRBD2 aligns across 11 bases. The CDR3 consists of 14 residues. Germline trimming cut 2 bases from V and 7 bases from J; bases unmatched to any gene: 2. Germline CDR1 SGHNT, CDR2 YYREEE (reference sequence). CDR3 in DNA: TGTGCCAGCAGCTTTAGCGGGAGGGCGAATGAGCAGTTCTTC. Protein product: CASSFSGRANEQFF.

The chain joins TRBV5-1 to TRBJ1-1, with D hard to call. V was trimmed by 0 bases and J by 0 bases, leaving 6 bases between them. The CDR3 has 14 residues. Germline V lookup: CDR1 SGHRS, CDR2 YFSETQ. The CDR3 nucleotides read TGCGCCAGCAGCTTGGCATATATGAACACTGAAGCTTTCTTT. Translation: CASSLAYMNTEAFF.

This clonotype has more than one count but fewer than ten. The V gene is TRBV4-3, the J gene TRBJ2-1; possible D gene TRBD2, 6 bases. V lost 1 base, J lost 9 bases, and 16 bases lay in between. The CDR3 is made up of 15 amino acids. Germline V gene data show CDR1 as LGHNA and CDR2 as YSLEER. Written as DNA, the CDR3 is TGCGCCAGCAGCCAAGCGTCTAGCGACCCAACTGAGCAGTTCTTC. This translates into CASSQASSDPTEQFF.

The chain carries TRBV6-5 and TRBJ2-3; 7 bases align to TRBD1. The CDR3 is made up of 17 amino acids. J was trimmed by 0 bases and V by 0 bases; bases with no gene match: 6. Germline V gene sequence: CDR1 MNHEY, CDR2 SVGAGI. CDR3 region: CASSYSRTGPSTDTQYF. For the CDR3, the DNA is TGTGCCAGCAGTTACTCTCGGACAGGTCCTAGCACAGATACGCAGTATTTT.

This clonotype was picked up a small number of times. The chain is built from TRBV20-1 and TRBJ2-7; 8 bases agree with TRBD1. CDR1 is DFQATT, CDR2 SNEGSKA, per germline (reference sequence). V lost 4 bases, J lost 1 base, and 6 bases stayed unmatched. The CDR3 contains 14 residues. CDR3 residues: CSATGQGASYEQYF. In DNA form, the CDR3 reads TGCAGTGCTACCGGACAGGGTGCTTCCTACGAGCAGTACTTC.

This clonotype came up a few times. The chain links TRBV6-5 to TRBJ2-7; D is unresolved. Trimming took 2 bases from V and 4 from J, leaving 12 bases between them. This CDR3 spans 14 amino acids. Germline values: CDR1 MNHEY, CDR2 SVGAGI. The DNA of the CDR3 is TGTGCCAGCAGTTACACAAAAAAGGGTTACGAGCAGTACTTC. This gives the protein CASSYTKKGYEQYF.

In this sample, this clonotype turned up a few times. The genes are TRBV6-2 or TRBV6-3 and TRBJ1-1, with D possibly TRBD1 on 6 matching bases. The CDR3 consists of 14 residues. The V and J ends lost 2 bases and 8 bases respectively, with 15 bases between them. CDR1 and CDR2 from the germline V gene are MNHEY and SVGEGT. The CDR3 loop reads CASSYLVGQGEAFF. In DNA, the CDR3 is TGTGCCAGCAGTTACCTCGTCGGGCAGGGGGAAGCTTTCTTT.

The V and J genes are TRBV5-1 and TRBJ2-7, with D hard to call. Germline CDR1 is SGHRS and CDR2 is YFSETQ. Trimming removed 0 bases at V and 0 bases at J, with 7 bases between. CDR3 length: 14 amino acids. The CDR3 is CASSLGWASYEQYF. CDR3 DNA sequence: TGCGCCAGCAGCTTGGGTTGGGCCTCCTACGAGCAGTACTTC.

J is TRBJ2-6 and V is TRBV11-2; 12 bases match TRBD1. This CDR3 region has 19 residues. With V trimmed by 5 bases and J by 1 base, 9 bases remained unmatched. Germline loops: CDR1 SGHAT, CDR2 FQNNGV. The CDR3 protein is CASSGTGGLTSSGANVLTF. DNA of the CDR3: TGTGCCAGCAGCGGGACAGGGGGCCTTACCTCATCTGGGGCCAACGTCCTGACTTTC.

This clonotype was seen only a few times. The chain has TRBV3-1 and TRBJ2-1; unclear D gene. Trimming left V 0 bases short and J 5 bases short, with 8 bases between. CDR1 is LGHDT, CDR2 YNNKEL, per germline (reference sequence). The CDR3 has 14 amino acids. This CDR3 is CASSQDWNNNEQFF. The CDR3 bases are TGTGCCAGCAGCCAAGATTGGAACAACAATGAGCAGTTCTTC.

This clonotype was counted between two and nine times. V is TRBV12-3 or TRBV12-4 and J is TRBJ2-2; 7 bases fit TRBD2. The CDR3 sequence is 14 residues long. With 7 bases clipped from V and 3 bases from J, the junction kept 5 bases outside the gene matches. In DNA form, the CDR3 reads TGTGCCAGCAATACCCGGGGGGACACCGGGGAGCTGTTTTTT. Its translation is CASNTRGDTGELFF.

J is TRBJ2-1 and V is TRBV27; 7 nucleotides align to TRBD2. The V segment lost 2 bases and the J segment 7 bases; nucleotides outside the gene matches: 2. CDR1 is MNHEY and CDR2 is SMNVEV in the germline V gene (reference sequence). The CDR3 spans 13 residues. The CDR3 is CASSLGLVNEQFF. The CDR3 DNA reads TGTGCCAGCAGTTTAGGACTAGTAAATGAGCAGTTCTTC.

This clonotype was seen ten or more times. The rearrangement uses TRBV3-1 and TRBJ2-1; TRBD2 agrees at 7 bases. The germline gives CDR1 LGHDT, CDR2 YNNKEL (reference sequence). The junction had 12 bases not matched to a gene; V was cut back by 4 bases and J by 3 bases. The CDR3 consists of 17 residues. The CDR3 nucleotides read TGTGCCAGCAGCCCAACCCTCCGGGACTATGGCTACAATGAGCAGTTCTTC. It yields the protein CASSPTLRDYGYNEQFF.

This clonotype has only a few counts. V gene TRBV30 combines with J gene TRBJ2-1; D gene ambiguous. In germline, CDR1 is GTSNPN, CDR2 SVGIG (reference sequence). Trimming took 2 bases from V and 2 from J, leaving 19 bases between them. CDR3 length: 17 residues. CDR3 loop: CAWSSWAPGGAYNEQFF. The CDR3 DNA follows: TGTGCCTGGAGTTCATGGGCTCCAGGTGGGGCCTACAATGAGCAGTTCTTC.

This clonotype was detected a few times. This chain links TRBV27 with TRBJ1-4, with D hard to call. CDR3 length: 14 amino acids. Trimming took off 7 bases at V and 3 bases at J, with 12 bases between the two ends. The germline V gene encodes CDR1 MNHEY and CDR2 SMNVEV (reference sequence). The CDR3 nucleotides read TGTGCCAGCACCTTTTTTGCGGCTAATGAAAAACTGTTTTTT. Protein product: CASTFFAANEKLFF.

The rearrangement links TRBV29-1 to TRBJ2-2; D is uncertain. This CDR3 has 13 amino acids. Germline CDR1 is SQVTM and CDR2 is ANQGSEA. The CDR3 reads CCTRVPNTGELFF. The CDR3 bases are TGCTGTACCCGGGTCCCTAACACCGGGGAGCTGTTTTTT.

This clonotype came up once. The gene calls are TRBV10-3 and TRBJ2-7; D uncertain. The germline V and J ends were trimmed by 2 bases and 2 bases, with 7 bases remaining between them. CDR3 length equals 13 residues. Germline V gives CDR1 ENHRY, CDR2 SYGVKD. The CDR3 coding sequence is TGTGCCATCAGTGAGAACTTAGCCTACGAGCAGTACTTC. This translates into CAISENLAYEQYF.

A few counts support this clonotype. The chain joins TRBV28 to TRBJ2-7, with 13 bases matching TRBD2. The length of the CDR3 is 15 residues. CDR1 MDHEN and CDR2 SYDVKM come from the germline V gene. The ends lost 9 bases at V and 6 bases at J; junction bases unmatched: 11. The CDR3 nucleotides read TGTGCCAGTATGACCGGGACTAGCGGGATGATCGAGCAGTACTTC. Protein sequence: CASMTGTSGMIEQYF.

This clonotype was detected many times. The chain recombines TRBV7-2 with TRBJ2-7; D gene uncertain. The CDR3 spans 11 residues. V gave up 1 base and J gave up 6 bases, with 4 bases separating them. Germline V gene lookup returns CDR1 SGHTA and CDR2 FQGNSA. CDR3 sequence reads: CASSLEVEQYF. Here the CDR3 DNA reads TGTGCCAGCAGCTTAGAGGTCGAGCAGTACTTC.

In its sample, this clonotype was seen a few times. V and J are TRBV7-2 and TRBJ2-4; a possible D gene is TRBD1 (5 bases). Germline-derived CDR1 and CDR2 are SGHTA and FQGNSA. Trimming took 5 bases from V and 0 from J, leaving 17 bases between them. The CDR3 extends over 17 amino acids. The CDR3 region has the DNA TGTGCCAGCAGCACCCGACAGAAGACCTTAGCCAAAAACATTCAGTACTTC. Protein sequence: CASSTRQKTLAKNIQYF.

The CDR3 sequence: CASSSLAGAGYEQYF. CDR3 in DNA: TGTGCCAGCAGCTCTTTAGCGGGAGCGGGATACGAGCAGTACTTC. The rearrangement links TRBV7-2 to TRBJ2-7, with 9 bases lining up with TRBD2. Germline V CDR1 and CDR2: SGHTA, FQGNSA. With V trimmed by 4 bases and J by 4 bases, 8 bases remained unmatched. The CDR3 runs 15 residues.

The sample holds a few counts of this clonotype. The V and J genes are TRBV10-3 and TRBJ1-1; D gene unclear. The ends were cut back, 1 base at V and 4 bases at J, with 7 bases in the middle. The CDR3 length is 13 residues. Germline values: CDR1 ENHRY, CDR2 SYGVKD. This CDR3 is CAISEYRGTEAFF. CDR3 bases: TGTGCCATCAGTGAGTACAGAGGCACTGAAGCTTTCTTT.

This clonotype showed up just a few times. The CDR3 DNA reads TGTGCCAGCAGCCCCGGCCCGGTAGCGGCCCCGAACACCGGGGAGCTGTTTTTT. This translates into CASSPGPVAAPNTGELFF. J is TRBJ2-2 and V is TRBV3-1, with a tentative D call TRBD2 (6 bases). Trimming took off 4 bases at V and 0 bases at J, with 18 bases between the two ends. Germline V gene lookup returns CDR1 LGHDT and CDR2 YNNKEL (reference sequence). The CDR3 loop spans 18 amino acids. The whole variable domain, remainder taken from reference TRBV3-1 and TRBJ2-2, is DTAVSQTPKYLVTQMGNDKSIKCEQNLGHDTMYWYKQDSKKFLKIMFSYNNKELIINETVPNRFSPKSPDKAHLNLHINSLELGDSAVYFCASSPGPVAAPNTGELFFGEGSRLTVL.

This clonotype has more than one count but fewer than ten. This chain joins TRBV15 and TRBJ2-4; the match to TRBD1 covers 9 bases. This CDR3 is built from 15 residues. Germline assignment: CDR1 LNHNV and CDR2 YYDKDF (reference sequence). V lost 0 bases, J lost 9 bases, and 6 bases stayed unmatched. The chain's CDR3 is CATSRERDRESIQYF. The CDR3 DNA reads TGTGCCACCAGCAGAGAACGGGACAGGGAGAGCATTCAGTACTTC. The variable domain in full, completed from reference TRBV15 and TRBJ2-4, reads DAMVIQNPRYQVTQFGKPVTLSCSQTLNHNVMYWYQQKSSQAPKLLFHYYDKDFNNEADTPDNFQSRRPNTSFCFLDIRSPGLGDTAMYLCATSRERDRESIQYFGAGTRLSVL.

This clonotype was recorded a few times. This chain links TRBV7-2 with TRBJ2-4, with a weak D call TRBD1 (6 bases). V lost 5 bases and J 4 bases, leaving 15 bases between the germline ends. The germline CDR1 and CDR2 sequences are SGHTA and FQGNSA. The CDR3 has 15 residues. DNA for the CDR3: TGTGCCAGCAGCCGGGACACCCCTTCAAAAAACATTCAGTACTTC. Protein: CASSRDTPSKNIQYF.